The present entry profiles one T cell receptor (beta chain) with its context. Germline V gene lookup returns CDR1 SGHRS and CDR2 YFSETQ. CDR3 length equals 14 residues. With V trimmed by 2 bases and J by 5 bases, 4 bases remained unmatched. Repertoires were generated with immunoSEQ multiplex PCR, while TCRdb's copy carries only in-frame clones and drops some. In the table there are some 150,000 clones, about 80% of which are singletons. These data originate in a study of blood T cell repertoires in COVID-19. Study-level information: T cells, B-cell-depleted T cells, or PBMCs supplied cDNA or gDNA.

The sequence came from a woman aged 55-69 years with acute or convalescent COVID-19. The sequenced sample was peripheral blood. The chain couples TRBV5-1 to TRBJ2-5; 9 bases map to TRBD1. The CDR3 coding sequence is TGCGCCAGCAGCTTACAGGGGGCTGTGGAGACCCAGTACTTC. This gives the protein CASSLQGAVETQYF.